This TCR beta chain was obtained from a study of vaccination and CD4 T cells after COVID-19. Turning to the study itself: The authors used overlapping spike peptides from SARS-CoV-2, HCoV-NL63, HCoV-OC43 and HCoV-229E to stimulate cells.

This clonotype was counted only a few times. Its antigen is currently unknown. Between the trimmed V and J ends, which lost 6 bases and 8 bases, there was a span of 16 bases. The length of the CDR3 is 13 residues. Germline V gives CDR1 MNHNS, CDR2 SASEGT. The treatment here: roughly 10-day PBMC culture with coronavirus spike peptide pools or control peptides (ViraFEST assay). It was before the COVID-19 pandemic (2011-2018) that the unexposed donor's CD4+ T cells were collected. ViraFEST used peptide pools to expand antigen-specific T cells before TCR sequencing. Oncomine TCR Beta short-read sequencing was applied to DNA from cultured CD4+ T cells. From cultured CD4+ T cells, genomic DNA was extracted. In TCRdb, the PCR reads were re-called with MiXCR into one record per CDR3 protein. The table includes 8,000 to 10,000 distinct CDR3 sequences, approximately 35% detected once.

Source material: CD4+ T cells from blood, cultured in vitro. The clonotype comes from a human donor in good health. The rearrangement uses TRBV6-1 and TRBJ1-2; D is uncertain. CDR3 residues: CASSRKDSGGYTF. The CDR3 DNA is TGTGCCAGCAGCAGAAAGGATAGTGGGGGCTACACCTTC.